The clone carrying this T cell receptor (beta chain) was seen a few times. Its antigen is as yet unknown. This specimen comes from a study of CD8 T cells in ankylosing spondylitis. Study-wide findings and caveats: Matched synovial fluid from ankylosing spondylitis patients was reported to be enriched for disease-linked clones. Reactive arthritis synovial fluid and blood were previously reported to contain some motif variants. The study identified a TCR beta motif of roughly eight highly homologous variants that appeared characteristic of ankylosing spondylitis blood.

The CDR3 is 14 amino acids. The V end was cut by 2 bases, the J end by 0 bases, with 8 bases between. Germline V gene lookup returns CDR1 DFQATT and CDR2 SNEGSKA (reference sequence). MiXCR, applied by TCRdb to the 5' RACE reads, yields one record per CDR3 protein. The sample carries roughly 180,000 distinct CDR3 sequences, around 9.6% recorded once. The receptor comes from a female donor with ankylosing spondylitis or in good health (not recorded which). Material: blood, either unsorted or a sorted T cell fraction (not recorded which). The V and J genes are TRBV20-1 and TRBJ1-5, with D perhaps matching TRBD1 (5 bases). DNA for the CDR3: TGCAGTGCTAGACGACAGTATAGCAATCAGCCCCAGCATTTT. Residues: CSARRQYSNQPQHF.